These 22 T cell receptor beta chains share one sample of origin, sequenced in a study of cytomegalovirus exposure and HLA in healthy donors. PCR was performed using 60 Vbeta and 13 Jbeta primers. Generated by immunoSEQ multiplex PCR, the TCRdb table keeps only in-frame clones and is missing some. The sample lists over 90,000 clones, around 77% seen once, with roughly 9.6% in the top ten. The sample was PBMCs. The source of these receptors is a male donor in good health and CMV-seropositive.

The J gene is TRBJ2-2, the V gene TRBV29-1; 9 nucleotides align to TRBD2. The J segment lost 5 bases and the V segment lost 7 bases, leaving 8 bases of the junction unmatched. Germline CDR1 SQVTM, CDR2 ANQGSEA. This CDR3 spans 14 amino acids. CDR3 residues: CSAYSGSGTGELFF. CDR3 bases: TGCAGCGCCTATAGCGGGAGCGGTACCGGGGAGCTGTTTTTT.

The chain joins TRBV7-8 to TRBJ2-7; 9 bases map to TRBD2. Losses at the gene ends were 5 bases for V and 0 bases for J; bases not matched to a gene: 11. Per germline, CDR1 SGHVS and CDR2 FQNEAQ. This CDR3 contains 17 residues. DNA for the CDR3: TGTGCCAGCAGCACTAGCGGGTTCACCGGGAGCTCCTACGAGCAGTACTTC. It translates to CASSTSGFTGSSYEQYF.

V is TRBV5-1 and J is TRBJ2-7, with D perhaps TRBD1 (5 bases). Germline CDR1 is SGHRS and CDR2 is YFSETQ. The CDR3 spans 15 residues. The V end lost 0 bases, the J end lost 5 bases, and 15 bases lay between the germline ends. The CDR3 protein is CASSLGRQGWDEQYF. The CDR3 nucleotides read TGCGCCAGCAGCTTGGGTCGGCAGGGATGGGACGAGCAGTACTTC.

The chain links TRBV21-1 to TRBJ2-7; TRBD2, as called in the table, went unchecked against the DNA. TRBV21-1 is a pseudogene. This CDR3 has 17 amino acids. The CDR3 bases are TGTGCCAGCAGCAACCAAGGCAGCGGGAGGGCCTCCTACGAGCAGTACTTC. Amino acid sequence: CASSNQGSGRASYEQYF.

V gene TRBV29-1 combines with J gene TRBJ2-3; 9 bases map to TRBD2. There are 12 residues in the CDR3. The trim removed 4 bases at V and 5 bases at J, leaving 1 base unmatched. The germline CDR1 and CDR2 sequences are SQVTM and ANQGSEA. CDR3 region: CSVVAGVDTQYF. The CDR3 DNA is TGCAGCGTTGTAGCGGGAGTAGATACGCAGTATTTT.

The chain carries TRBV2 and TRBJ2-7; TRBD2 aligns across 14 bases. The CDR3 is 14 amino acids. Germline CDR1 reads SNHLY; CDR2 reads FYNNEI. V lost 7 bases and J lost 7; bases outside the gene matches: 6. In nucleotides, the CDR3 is TGTGCCAGCACCCAAGGGACTAGCGGGGGTGAGCAGTACTTC. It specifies CASTQGTSGGEQYF.

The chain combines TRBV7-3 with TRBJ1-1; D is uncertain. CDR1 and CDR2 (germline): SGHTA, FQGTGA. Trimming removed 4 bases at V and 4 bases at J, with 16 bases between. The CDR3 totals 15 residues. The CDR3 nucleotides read TGTGCCAGCAGCTCTTCAGGAGGATACAGCACTGAAGCTTTCTTT. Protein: CASSSSGGYSTEAFF.

The CDR3 reads CASSWSHLNSGANVLTF. CDR3 nucleotides: TGTGCCAGCAGTTGGAGTCACTTGAACTCTGGGGCCAACGTCCTGACTTTC. The chain is built from TRBV4-2 and TRBJ2-6; D is uncertain. The CDR3 has 17 residues. The germline V gene has CDR1 LGHNA and CDR2 YNFKEQ. V was pared by 6 bases and J by 0 bases, with 15 bases between.

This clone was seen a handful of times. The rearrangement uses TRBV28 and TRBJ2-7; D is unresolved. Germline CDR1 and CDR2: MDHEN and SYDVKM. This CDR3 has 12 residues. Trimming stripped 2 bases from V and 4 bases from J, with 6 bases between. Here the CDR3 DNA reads TGTGCCAGCAGTTTAGGCAAGTACGAGCAGTACTTC. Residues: CASSLGKYEQYF.

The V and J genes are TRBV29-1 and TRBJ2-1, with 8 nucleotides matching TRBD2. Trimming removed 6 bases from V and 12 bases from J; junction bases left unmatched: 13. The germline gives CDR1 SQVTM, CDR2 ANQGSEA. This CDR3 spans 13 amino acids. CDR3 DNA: TGCAGCGTCAGGACTAGCCCTGCGAAGGGGCAGTTCTTC. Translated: CSVRTSPAKGQFF.

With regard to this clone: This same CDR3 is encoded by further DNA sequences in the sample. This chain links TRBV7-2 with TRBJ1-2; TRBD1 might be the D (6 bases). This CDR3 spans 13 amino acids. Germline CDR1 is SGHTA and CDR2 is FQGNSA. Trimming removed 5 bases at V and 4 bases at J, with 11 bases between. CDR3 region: CASSPDSLYGYTF. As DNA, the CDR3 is TGTGCCAGCAGCCCGGACAGTCTCTATGGCTACACCTTC.

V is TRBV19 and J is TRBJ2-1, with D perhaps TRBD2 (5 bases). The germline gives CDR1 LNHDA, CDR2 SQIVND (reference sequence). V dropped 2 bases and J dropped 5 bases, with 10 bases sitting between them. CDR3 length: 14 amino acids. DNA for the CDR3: TGTGCCAGTAGTATACTGTCTAGCCACAATGAGCAGTTCTTC. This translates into CASSILSSHNEQFF.

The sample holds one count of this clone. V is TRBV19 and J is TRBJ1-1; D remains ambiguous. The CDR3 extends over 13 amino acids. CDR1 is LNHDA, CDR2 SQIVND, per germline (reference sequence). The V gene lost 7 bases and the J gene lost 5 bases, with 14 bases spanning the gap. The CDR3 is CASTFTRETEAFF. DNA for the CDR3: TGTGCCAGTACCTTCACGAGAGAGACTGAAGCTTTCTTT.

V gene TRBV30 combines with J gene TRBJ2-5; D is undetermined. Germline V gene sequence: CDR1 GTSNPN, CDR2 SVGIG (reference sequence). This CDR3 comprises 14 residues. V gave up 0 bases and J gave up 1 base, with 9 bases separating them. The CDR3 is CAWSVSVFQETQYF. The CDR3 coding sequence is TGTGCCTGGAGTGTGTCAGTCTTCCAAGAGACCCAGTACTTC.

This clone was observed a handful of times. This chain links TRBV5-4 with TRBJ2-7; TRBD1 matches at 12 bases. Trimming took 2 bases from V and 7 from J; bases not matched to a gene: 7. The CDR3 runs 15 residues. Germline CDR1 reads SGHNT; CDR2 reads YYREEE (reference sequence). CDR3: CASSFGTGGAEEQYF. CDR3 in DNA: TGTGCCAGCAGCTTTGGGACAGGGGGCGCGGAGGAGCAGTACTTC.

The CDR3 DNA sequence: TGTGCCAGCAGTTACTCGGGCAACCTGCCGGGATACCAGTACTTC. Its protein is CASSYSGNLPGYQYF. V gene TRBV6-6 combines with J gene TRBJ2-7; D perhaps matches TRBD2 (5 bases). Germline V gene data show CDR1 as MNHNY and CDR2 as SVGAGI (reference sequence). The CDR3 extends over 15 amino acids. The V end was cut by 0 bases, the J end by 10 bases, with 19 bases between.

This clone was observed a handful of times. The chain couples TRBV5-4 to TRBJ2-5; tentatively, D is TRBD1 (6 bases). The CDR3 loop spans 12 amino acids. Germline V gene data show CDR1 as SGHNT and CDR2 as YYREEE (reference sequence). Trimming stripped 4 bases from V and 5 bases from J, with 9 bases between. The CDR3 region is CASSPQGETQYF. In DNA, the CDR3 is TGTGCCAGCAGCCCGCAGGGGGAGACCCAGTACTTC.

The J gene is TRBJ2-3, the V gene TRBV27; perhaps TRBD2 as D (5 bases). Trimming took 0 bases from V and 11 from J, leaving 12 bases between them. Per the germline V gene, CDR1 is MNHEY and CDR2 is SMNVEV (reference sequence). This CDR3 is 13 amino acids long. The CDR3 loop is CASSLSRAEKQYF. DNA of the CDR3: TGTGCCAGCAGTTTATCGAGGGCTGAGAAGCAGTATTTT.

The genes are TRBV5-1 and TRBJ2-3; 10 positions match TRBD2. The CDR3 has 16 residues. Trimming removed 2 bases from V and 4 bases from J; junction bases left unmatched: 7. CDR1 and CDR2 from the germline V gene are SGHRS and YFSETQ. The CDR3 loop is CASSFHQTSGADTQYF. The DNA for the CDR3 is TGCGCCAGCAGCTTCCACCAAACTAGCGGGGCAGATACGCAGTATTTT.

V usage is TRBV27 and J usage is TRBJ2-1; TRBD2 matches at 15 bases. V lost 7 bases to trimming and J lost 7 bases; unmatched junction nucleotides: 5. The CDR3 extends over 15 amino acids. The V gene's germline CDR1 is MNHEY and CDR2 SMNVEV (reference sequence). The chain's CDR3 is CASTLGTSGRNEQFF. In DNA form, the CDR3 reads TGTGCCAGCACCCTAGGGACTAGCGGGAGGAATGAGCAGTTCTTC.

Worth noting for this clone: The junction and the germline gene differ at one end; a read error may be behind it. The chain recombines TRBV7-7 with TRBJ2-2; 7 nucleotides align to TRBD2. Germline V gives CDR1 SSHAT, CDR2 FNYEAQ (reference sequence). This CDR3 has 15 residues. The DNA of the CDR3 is TGTGCTAGCAGTTCCTTGGCGGCGGGGGCCGGGGAGCTGTTTTTT. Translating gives CASSSLAAGAGELFF.

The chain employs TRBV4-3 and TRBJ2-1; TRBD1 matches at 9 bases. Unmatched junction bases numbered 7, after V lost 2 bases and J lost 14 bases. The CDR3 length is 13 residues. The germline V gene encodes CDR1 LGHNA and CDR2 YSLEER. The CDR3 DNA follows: TGCGCCAGCAGCCAATATGCCGGGACAGGGAAGTTCTTC. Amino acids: CASSQYAGTGKFF.